One and the same sample provided the 27 T cell receptor beta chains below, sequenced in a study of kidney transplant recipient with SARS-CoV-2 infection. A single record per CDR3 protein comes from TCRdb applying MiXCR to the reads. The repertoire holds fewer than 250,000 distinct CDR3 sequences, with 25% to 30% as singletons. The sample was a blood sample, taken at baseline and between days 110 and 120 from a kidney transplant recipient. Every receptor here comes from a male patient younger than 45 who had COVID-19 and was a kidney transplant recipient. Some T cells may be provided by the graft donor.

This clonotype was detected many times. The chain joins TRBV4-1 to TRBJ1-5; D possibly corresponds to TRBD1 (5 bases). CDR1 is MGHRA, CDR2 YSYEKL, per germline. Trimming left V 4 bases short and J 1 base short, with 17 bases between. This CDR3 has 17 residues. For the CDR3, the DNA is TGCGCCAGCAGCCTAATATTTGGGGGGAACAGCAATCAGCCCCAGCATTTT. Its protein is CASSLIFGGNSNQPQHF.

For this clonotype: A much larger clone is a single base away; this may be a read error. The chain combines TRBV5-1 with TRBJ1-2; TRBD1 aligns across 7 bases. Germline V gene sequence: CDR1 SGHRS, CDR2 YFSETQ. Germline trimming cut 0 bases from V and 7 bases from J; bases unmatched to any gene: 9. The CDR3 runs to 15 residues. CDR3 region: CASSLDDRETGGYTF. For the CDR3, the DNA is TGCGCCAGCAGCTTGGATGACAGGGAGACTGGTGGCTACACCTTC.

This clonotype has ten or more counts. The CDR3 coding sequence is TGCGCCAGCAGCCAAGATCCAAGGCTTGGTAATTCACCCCTCCACTTT. Encoded protein: CASSQDPRLGNSPLHF. The chain has TRBV4-1 and TRBJ1-6, with D hard to call. The germline V and J ends were trimmed by 0 bases and 6 bases, with 12 bases remaining between them. The CDR3 consists of 16 residues. Germline-derived CDR1 and CDR2 are MGHRA and YSYEKL.

This clonotype came up many times. V is TRBV25-1 and J is TRBJ1-2; D not resolved. Germline V gene data show CDR1 as MGHDK and CDR2 as SYGVNS. Deletions cut 4 bases from V and 4 bases from J, with 22 bases between. The CDR3 length is 17 residues. The CDR3 spells CASSAQPELGKTYGYTF. The CDR3, as DNA: TGTGCCAGCAGTGCGCAACCAGAACTGGGAAAGACCTATGGCTACACCTTC.

This clonotype occurred a few times. The CDR3 loop reads CASSQDRGLAGGNEQFF. The CDR3 DNA is TGTGCCAGCAGCCAAGATCGGGGTCTAGCGGGAGGTAATGAGCAGTTCTTC. The chain recombines TRBV14 with TRBJ2-1; TRBD2 agrees at 11 bases. The CDR3 is 17 residues long. Per germline, CDR1 SGHDN and CDR2 FVKESK. The trim removed 0 bases at V and 7 bases at J, leaving 8 bases unmatched.

V is TRBV9 and J is TRBJ2-7; 9 bases agree with TRBD1. The CDR3 sequence is 18 residues long. The V gene end was trimmed by 0 bases and the J gene end by 2 bases; junction bases not matched to a gene: 12. Germline CDR1 reads SGDLS; CDR2 reads YYNGEE. The CDR3 nucleotides read TGTGCCAGCAGCGTAGGGGGAGCCGGGACAGGGAAACCCTACGAGCAGTACTTC. Residues: CASSVGGAGTGKPYEQYF.

In regard to this clonotype: A much larger clone differs from this one at a single base, so this may be a read error. The chain is built from TRBV19 and TRBJ1-6; weak D call: TRBD1 (6 bases). Germline V gene data show CDR1 as LNHDA and CDR2 as SQIVND (reference sequence). The CDR3 loop spans 15 amino acids. The DNA for the CDR3 is TGTGCCAGTAGTATAGCAGGGGAATCGGGTTCACCCCTCCGCTTT. This gives the protein CASSIAGESGSPLRF.

Remarks on this clonotype: A much larger clone is a single base away; this may be a read error. This chain connects TRBV5-1 to TRBJ1-2; D remains unclear. V lost 7 bases to trimming and J lost 4 bases, with 23 bases between them. The CDR3 extends over 16 amino acids. Germline CDR1 is SGHRS and CDR2 is YFSETQ. CDR3 coding DNA: TGCGCCAGCGGACCTGAATCGGTTCGAAGGACCTATGGCTACACCTTC. This sequence encodes CASGPESVRRTYGYTF.

This clonotype was observed many times. This chain uses TRBV11-2 with TRBJ2-7; D uncertain. This CDR3 has 15 amino acids. Per germline, CDR1 SGHAT and CDR2 FQNNGV. The V and J ends lost 0 bases and 3 bases respectively, with 12 bases between them. The CDR3, as DNA: TGTGCCAGCAGCTTAGATAGTCAAGAGGTCTACGAGCAGTACTTC. Amino acid sequence: CASSLDSQEVYEQYF. Full variable domain (rest looked up from reference TRBV11-2 and TRBJ2-7): EAGVAQSPRYKIIEKRQSVAFWCNPISGHATLYWYQQILGQGPKLLIQFQNNGVVDDSQLPKDRFSAERLKGVDSTLKIQPAKLEDSAVYLCASSLDSQEVYEQYFGPGTRLTVT.

This clonotype has ten or more counts. The J gene is TRBJ1-2, the V gene TRBV12-3 or TRBV12-4; D uncertain. The V and J ends lost 4 bases and 4 bases respectively, with 22 bases between them. CDR3 size: 17 residues. CDR3 loop: CASSYPHSFRKTYGYTF. CDR3 DNA sequence: TGTGCCAGCAGTTATCCTCACAGCTTCCGAAAGACCTATGGCTACACCTTC.

Remarks on this clonotype: A much bigger clone sits one base away, suggesting this may be a read error. V usage is TRBV6-2 or TRBV6-3 and J usage is TRBJ2-7, with TRBD2 identical over 10 bases. CDR3 length equals 15 residues. The germline CDR1 and CDR2 sequences are MNHEY and SVGEGT. CDR3 sequence: CASSLSSGRYYGQYF. CDR3 sequence (DNA): TGTGCCAGCAGCCTTTCTAGCGGGAGATATTACGGGCAGTACTTC.

In its sample, this clonotype was seen many times. The CDR3 sequence is CASSGLAGTYEQYF. The CDR3 DNA follows: TGTGCCAGCAGCGGACTAGCGGGAACCTACGAGCAGTACTTC. The V call is TRBV3-2, the J call TRBJ2-7; the table's D call, TRBD2, has no DNA check behind it. TRBV3-2 is a pseudogene segment. The CDR3 totals 14 residues.

This clonotype was counted only a few times. The chain is built from TRBV7-7 and TRBJ1-2; D gene uncertain. Germline values: CDR1 SSHAT, CDR2 FNYEAQ (reference sequence). CDR3 length: 17 amino acids. V lost 5 bases, J lost 4 bases, and 23 bases lay in between. For the CDR3, the DNA is TGTGCCAGCAGCATGGGATATAAGTGCCGAAAGACCTATGGCTACACCTTC. Encoded protein: CASSMGYKCRKTYGYTF.

This clonotype occurred many times. This rearrangement joins TRBV28 to TRBJ1-4; D is uncertain. The CDR3 runs to 12 residues. V lost 2 bases, J lost 8 bases, and 6 bases lay in between. The germline gives CDR1 MDHEN, CDR2 SYDVKM. Here the CDR3 reads CASSLVREKLFF. In DNA form, the CDR3 reads TGTGCCAGCAGTTTAGTCCGAGAAAAACTGTTTTTT.

The rearrangement joins TRBV7-7 to TRBJ2-1; D ambiguous. The CDR3 runs 14 residues. The germline V and J ends were trimmed by 1 base and 4 bases, with 8 bases remaining between them. Germline CDR1 and CDR2: SSHAT and FNYEAQ (reference sequence). This CDR3 is CASSLDGRYNEQFF. The CDR3 nucleotides read TGTGCCAGCAGCTTAGACGGCCGATACAATGAGCAGTTCTTC.

The rearrangement uses TRBV24-1 and TRBJ2-5; possible D gene TRBD1, 6 bases. With 3 bases removed from V and 0 bases from J, the gap between germline ends came to 10 bases. The CDR3 runs 15 residues. Germline V gene data show CDR1 as KGHDR and CDR2 as SFDVKD. In nucleotides, the CDR3 is TGTGCCACCAGTGATCGACAGGAGTACCAAGAGACCCAGTACTTC. Its translation is CATSDRQEYQETQYF.

This clonotype was detected many times. Here the CDR3 reads CSAKLTSRGDGYGYTF. Written as DNA, the CDR3 is TGCAGTGCTAAATTGACCTCGCGGGGCGATGGCTATGGCTACACCTTC. The V and J genes are TRBV20-1 and TRBJ1-2, with D perhaps matching TRBD1 (5 bases). Trimming removed 4 bases from V and 4 bases from J, with 22 bases in between. The CDR3 contains 16 residues. Germline V gene lookup returns CDR1 DFQATT and CDR2 SNEGSKA (reference sequence).

This clonotype was counted between two and nine times. The V and J genes are TRBV28 and TRBJ2-1; D may be TRBD2 (6 bases). The CDR3 has 16 residues. V was cut by 4 bases and J by 4 bases, with 17 bases left in between. Per germline, CDR1 MDHEN and CDR2 SYDVKM. CDR3 residues: CASSSPEGLLYNEQFF. Written as DNA, the CDR3 is TGTGCCAGCAGTTCGCCCGAGGGACTCCTATACAATGAGCAGTTCTTC.

This clonotype was recorded at least ten times. This sequence joins TRBV3-1 and TRBJ1-2; D call uncertain. The germline V gene encodes CDR1 LGHDT and CDR2 YNNKEL (reference sequence). The CDR3 totals 17 residues. The V gene lost 5 bases and the J gene lost 4 bases, with 23 bases spanning the gap. The CDR3 is CASSDIYTLRKTYGYTF. The CDR3 nucleotides read TGTGCCAGCAGCGATATTTACACCCTTCGAAAGACCTATGGCTACACCTTC.

On this clonotype: Being one base from a much bigger clone, this may be a read error. The genes are TRBV3-1 and TRBJ1-5; no clear D. The CDR3 runs 13 residues. Germline V gene lookup returns CDR1 LGHDT and CDR2 YNNKEL (reference sequence). In DNA form, the CDR3 reads TGTGCCGGCAGCCAAGATGGCAATCAGCCCCAGCATTTT. Its translation is CAGSQDGNQPQHF.

The sample holds many counts of this clonotype. The V call is TRBV18, the J call TRBJ2-7, with 7 bases identical to TRBD2. Trimming at V came to 6 bases and at J to 6 bases, leaving 5 bases not matched to a gene. The CDR3 contains 12 residues. Germline V lookup: CDR1 KGHSH, CDR2 LQKENI. CDR3 residues: CASSPGGGEQYF. CDR3 DNA sequence: TGTGCCAGCTCCCCAGGCGGGGGCGAGCAGTACTTC.

This clonotype appeared a single time. At one of its ends the junction is not consistent with the germline gene, which may arise from a read error. V usage is TRBV12-3 or TRBV12-4 and J usage is TRBJ2-3, with 7 bases identical to TRBD1. The CDR3 runs to 16 residues. The CDR3 spells CAGSLGNRVRTGTQYF. The CDR3 bases are TGTGCCGGCAGTTTAGGTAACAGGGTAAGGACAGGTACGCAGTATTTT.

As for this clonotype: A read error may explain this, as a much larger clone is one base away. The gene calls are TRBV20-1 and TRBJ2-1; 11 bases agree with TRBD2. The CDR3 covers 15 residues. Trimming removed 6 bases from V and 6 bases from J; junction bases left unmatched: 10. Germline V gene lookup returns CDR1 DFQATT and CDR2 SNEGSKA (reference sequence). CDR3 amino acids: CSAHSGRDSSNEQFF. For the CDR3, the DNA is TGCAGTGCACATAGCGGGAGGGATTCTTCCAATGAGCAGTTCTTC.

Points on this clonotype: A much larger clone lies a single base off, so this may be a read error. The chain combines TRBV28 with TRBJ2-1, with 13 positions matching TRBD2. Germline CDR1 MDHEN, CDR2 SYDVKM. The ends lost 7 bases at V and 0 bases at J; junction bases unmatched: 15. The length of the CDR3 is 20 residues. CDR3 in DNA: TGTGCCAGCAATTCCCAAGTAGGGACTAGCGGGATGGGCTCCTACAATGAGCAGTTCTTC. This translates into CASNSQVGTSGMGSYNEQFF.

This clonotype was seen repeatedly, ten times or more. The V gene is TRBV6-5, the J gene TRBJ1-2; TRBD1 is a possible D gene (6 bases). The CDR3 is 12 amino acids. Germline assignment: CDR1 MNHEY and CDR2 SVGAGI. The V end was cut by 6 bases, the J end by 2 bases, with 7 bases between. CDR3: CASRTGNYGYTF. CDR3 coding DNA: TGTGCCAGCAGAACAGGGAACTATGGCTACACCTTC.

This clonotype was recorded many times. This chain links TRBV30 with TRBJ1-1, with D possibly matching TRBD1 (6 bases). Germline V gene lookup returns CDR1 GTSNPN and CDR2 SVGIG (reference sequence). V lost 3 bases and J lost 0, with 11 bases in between. This CDR3 spans 14 amino acids. CDR3 loop: CAWRAGGLNTEAFF. In nucleotides, the CDR3 is TGTGCCTGGAGGGCTGGGGGGCTGAACACTGAAGCTTTCTTT.

This clonotype was recorded many times. The V and J genes are TRBV5-1 and TRBJ1-2; D not resolved. V was pared by 0 bases and J by 2 bases, with 11 bases between. The CDR3 length is 15 residues. In germline, CDR1 is SGHRS, CDR2 YFSETQ. The CDR3 bases are TGCGCCAGCAGCTTGGACGGGCAGAGCAACTATGGCTACACCTTC. Its translation: CASSLDGQSNYGYTF.